One sample yielded the 10 T cell receptor beta chains listed below, sequenced in a study of T cells after posttransplantation cyclophosphamide. Some clones are missing from TCRdb's copy, which holds only in-frame ones; the method was immunoSEQ multiplex PCR. The data show 45,000 to 55,000 clones, none appearing only once, with 2% to 2.5% held by the ten largest. The sample taken for sequencing was PBMCs. The receptors stem from a man aged 35 to 55 in good health, CMV-negative, and a related stem cell transplant donor.

In its sample, this clone was seen many times. The chain couples TRBV30 to TRBJ2-5; 12 bases are a match to TRBD1. V trimming: 2 bases; J trimming: 5 bases; junction bases outside the gene matches: 6. Germline CDR1 GTSNPN, CDR2 SVGIG (reference sequence). The CDR3 length is 15 residues. The CDR3 region is CAWSPGTGGFETQYF. The DNA for the CDR3 is TGTGCCTGGAGTCCCGGGACAGGGGGCTTTGAGACCCAGTACTTC. The full variable domain, its missing parts supplied by reference TRBV30 and TRBJ2-5, is SQTIHQWPATLVQPVGSPLSLECTVEGTSNPNLYWYRQAAGRGLQLLFYSVGIGQISSEVPQNLSASRPQDRQFILSSKKLLLSDSGFYLCAWSPGTGGFETQYFGPGTRLLVL.

This clone was seen repeatedly, ten times or more. The chain combines TRBV6-1 with TRBJ1-1; D gene unclear. The germline V and J ends were trimmed by 4 bases and 5 bases, with 17 bases remaining between them. From germline, CDR1 is MNHNS and CDR2 SASEGT. The CDR3 is 15 amino acids. The CDR3 loop is CASSVPGVGGTEAFF. The CDR3 coding sequence is TGTGCCAGCAGTGTCCCCGGCGTCGGCGGGACTGAAGCTTTCTTT.

This clone occurred many times. V gene TRBV6-6 combines with J gene TRBJ1-5, with 11 bases that match TRBD1. The germline gives CDR1 MNHNY, CDR2 SVGAGI (reference sequence). The CDR3 is 15 amino acids. After removal of 6 bases from V and 4 bases from J, the junction contained 5 bases not matched to a gene. The CDR3 spells CASSHGQGANQPQHF. The CDR3 DNA reads TGTGCCAGCAGCCACGGACAGGGGGCGAATCAGCCCCAGCATTTT.

This clone was seen repeatedly, ten times or more. This rearrangement joins TRBV5-1 to TRBJ2-7; TRBD1 matches at 7 bases. V dropped 0 bases and J dropped 2; count of bases not matched to a gene: 5. Per germline, CDR1 SGHRS and CDR2 YFSETQ. This CDR3 is built from 15 residues. CDR3 amino acids: CASSLGGQVPYEQYF. CDR3 DNA sequence: TGCGCCAGCAGCTTGGGCGGACAGGTACCCTACGAGCAGTACTTC.

This clone was counted many times. This chain's CDR3 is CASSSGQGAKGYTF. As DNA, the CDR3 is TGCGCCAGCAGCTCCGGACAGGGGGCAAAGGGCTACACCTTC. The chain recombines TRBV5-1 with TRBJ1-2; 11 positions agree with TRBD1. This CDR3 is built from 14 residues. J gave up 8 bases and V 3 bases, and 6 bases lay outside the gene matches. Per the germline V gene, CDR1 is SGHRS and CDR2 is YFSETQ.

This clone was seen a few times. The gene calls are TRBV28 and TRBJ2-5, with a weak D call TRBD1 (6 bases). The CDR3 loop spans 17 amino acids. Deletions cut 8 bases from V and 2 bases from J, with 24 bases between. Germline CDR1 and CDR2: MDHEN and SYDVKM. In nucleotides, the CDR3 is TGTGCCAGCGAAGGCAGGGGCGGAAAATCGAAACAAGAGACCCAGTACTTC. Amino acids: CASEGRGGKSKQETQYF.

This clone occurred many times. Here the CDR3 reads CASSLEGVVQRELADTQYF. As DNA, the CDR3 is TGCGCCAGCAGCTTGGAAGGCGTCGTCCAGCGGGAGTTAGCAGATACGCAGTATTTT. This chain connects TRBV5-1 to TRBJ2-3; TRBD2 agrees at 8 bases. This CDR3 region has 19 residues. Germline CDR1 reads SGHRS; CDR2 reads YFSETQ. J was trimmed by 4 bases and V by 0 bases; bases with no gene match: 16.

This clone was found many times. The rearrangement joins TRBV6-6 to TRBJ1-1, with 7 bases lining up with TRBD1. The V gene's germline CDR1 is MNHNY and CDR2 SVGAGI (reference sequence). This CDR3 comprises 14 residues. J gave up 1 base and V 6 bases, and 5 bases lay outside the gene matches. This CDR3 is CASSPDRANTEAFF. CDR3 nucleotide sequence: TGTGCCAGCAGCCCTGACAGGGCGAACACTGAAGCTTTCTTT.

The chain couples TRBV6-6 to TRBJ1-1; no definite D call. CDR1 MNHNY and CDR2 SVGAGI come from the germline V gene (reference sequence). Trimming removed 5 bases from V and 1 base from J, with 11 bases in between. The CDR3 is 14 amino acids. CDR3 loop: CASSPGRGNTEAFF. CDR3 DNA sequence: TGTGCCAGCAGTCCCGGACGGGGGAACACTGAAGCTTTCTTT.

This clone was seen many times. This chain uses TRBV4-2 with TRBJ2-1; 9 bases are shared with TRBD2. The V gene end was trimmed by 0 bases and the J gene end by 7 bases; junction bases not matched to a gene: 10. CDR3 size: 17 residues. Germline CDR1 and CDR2: LGHNA and YNFKEQ. Here the CDR3 reads CASSQDLGVAGANEQFF. The CDR3 coding sequence is TGTGCCAGCAGCCAAGATCTAGGGGTAGCGGGAGCGAATGAGCAGTTCTTC.